A selection of T cell receptor beta chains follows, all from one sample in a study of OX40 agonist ivuxolimab in advanced cancers. Here immunoSEQ multiplex PCR was the method, and the copy in TCRdb shows in-frame clones only, minus some. There are more than 60,000 clones in the sample; 70% to 90% occur only once, and over 0.75% lies in the top ten. The specimen comprised CD4+ or CD8+ T cells sorted from blood, sampled in a trial of the OX40 agonist ivuxolimab. The receptors shown here come from an adult with an advanced solid tumor such as melanoma, head and neck, liver or kidney cancer. Each CDR3 is given with its conserved first and last residue. The D gene is left open where the match is weak. For some rows the clone size is stated as once, few or many, or as a class when expanded; others skip it.

TRBV28	NA	TRBJ1-5	once	CASSSLGQNARGNQPQHF	TGTGCCAGCAGTTCCCTCGGACAGAATGCGAGGGGCAATCAGCCCCAGCATTTT
TRBV25-1	TRBD1	TRBJ1-1	NA	CASSVTGVTEAFF	TGTGCCAGCAGTGTTACAGGGGTCACTGAAGCTTTCTTT
TRBV5-6	NA	TRBJ2-5	NA	CASRGEWAGSGETQYF	TGTGCCAGTCGGGGAGAATGGGCAGGGAGCGGAGAGACCCAGTACTTC
TRBV19	NA	TRBJ2-1	NA	CASSNGYSYNEQFF	TGTGCCAGTAGCAACGGATACTCCTACAATGAGCAGTTCTTC
TRBV7-9	NA	TRBJ1-1	NA	CASSYTDSPEAFF	TGTGCCAGCAGCTATACTGACAGCCCTGAAGCTTTCTTT
TRBV18	NA	TRBJ2-7	NA	CASSPLPTSNEQYF	TGTGCCAGCTCACCACTACCGACTAGTAACGAGCAGTACTTC
TRBV10-3	NA	TRBJ1-5	NA	CAISEAGDQPQHF	TGTGCCATCAGTGAGGCCGGGGATCAGCCCCAGCATTTT
TRBV6-5	TRBD2	TRBJ2-7	NA	CASSGRDYPYEQYF	TGTGCCAGCAGTGGCCGGGACTACCCCTACGAGCAGTACTTC
TRBV27	NA	TRBJ2-7	NA	CASSPSPTSYWDIREQYF	TGTGCCAGCAGTCCCTCCCCTACTAGCTATTGGGATATACGCGAGCAGTACTTC
TRBV5-6	TRBD2	TRBJ2-3	once	CASSLVLAGETDTQYF	TGTGCCAGCAGCTTGGTCTTAGCGGGAGAGACAGATACGCAGTATTTT
TRBV7-2	NA	TRBJ2-3	NA	CASSSAVLRGSTDTQYF	TGTGCCAGCAGCTCAGCGGTTCTGCGGGGAAGCACAGATACGCAGTATTTT
TRBV30	TRBD2	TRBJ2-3	NA	CAWRTSGSTDTQYF	TGTGCCTGGAGGACTAGCGGAAGCACAGATACGCAGTATTTT
TRBV25-1	NA	TRBJ2-3	NA	CASTGRGLQYF	TGTGCCAGCACGGGCCGGGGTTTGCAGTATTTT
TRBV11-3	NA	TRBJ1-3	NA	CARVKWTAGNTIYF	TGTGCCAGGGTAAAATGGACAGCTGGAAACACCATATATTTT
TRBV6-5	NA	TRBJ1-2	NA	CASSPLGYGYTF	TGTGCCAGCAGTCCCCTGGGCTATGGCTACACCTTC
TRBV5-6	NA	TRBJ1-6	NA	CASSLGGVYNSPLHF	TGTGCCAGCAGCTTGGGTGGAGTTTATAATTCACCCCTCCACTTT
TRBV19	NA	TRBJ1-3	NA	CASISGNTIYF	TGTGCCAGTATTTCTGGAAACACCATATATTTT
TRBV19	NA	TRBJ1-5	NA	CASSPRDRRNQPQHF	TGTGCCAGTAGTCCCCGAGACAGGCGCAATCAGCCCCAGCATTTT
TRBV4-1	TRBD1	TRBJ2-7	NA	CASRRGQGNAYEQYF	TGCGCCAGCAGACGGGGACAGGGAAACGCCTACGAGCAGTACTTC
TRBV5-1	NA	TRBJ2-5	NA	CASKRRGGARETQYF	TGCGCCAGCAAGAGGAGGGGGGGGGCCCGAGAGACCCAGTACTTC
TRBV5-1	NA	TRBJ2-5	NA	CASSLSRGQETQYF	TGCGCCAGCAGCTTATCCAGGGGCCAAGAGACCCAGTACTTC
TRBV11-2	NA	TRBJ1-1	NA	CASSLDRSMAAFF	TGTGCCAGCAGCTTAGATCGTTCAATGGCAGCTTTCTTT
TRBV4-2	NA	TRBJ2-6	NA	CASSQDTAGANVLTF	TGTGCCAGCAGCCAAGATACCGCTGGGGCCAACGTCCTGACTTTC
TRBV7-2	TRBD1	TRBJ1-1	NA	CASSYRTGATEAFF	TGTGCCAGCAGCTATCGGACAGGGGCCACTGAAGCTTTCTTT
TRBV5-1	NA	TRBJ2-7	NA	CASSLATGNYEQYF	TGCGCCAGCAGCTTGGCCACAGGGAACTACGAGCAGTACTTC
TRBV10-3	NA	TRBJ2-5	NA	CAISESNPIQGQETQYF	TGTGCCATCAGTGAGTCGAACCCAATACAGGGTCAAGAGACCCAGTACTTC
TRBV6-5	NA	TRBJ1-2	NA	CATTSRQGGSYGYTF	TGTGCCACCACGTCGAGGCAGGGAGGCTCCTATGGCTACACCTTC
TRBV9	NA	TRBJ2-2	few	CASSVAPNTGELFF	TGTGCCAGCAGCGTAGCTCCTAACACCGGGGAGCTGTTTTTT
TRBV13	TRBD1	TRBJ1-1	few	CASSSGQGLTEAFF	TGTGCCAGCAGCTCGGGACAGGGGCTCACTGAAGCTTTCTTT
TRBV2	TRBD1	TRBJ2-5	NA	CASRSRQGARSSETQYF	TGTGCCAGCCGCTCAAGGCAGGGGGCGCGGTCCTCGGAGACCCAGTACTTC
TRBV11-2	NA	TRBJ2-1	NA	CASSKLAFNEQFF	TGTGCCAGCAGCAAACTAGCCTTCAATGAGCAGTTCTTC
TRBV5-1	TRBD1	TRBJ2-4	NA	CASSRDSGSLIQYF	TGCGCCAGCAGCCGGGACAGCGGATCTTTGATTCAGTACTTC
TRBV5-6	NA	TRBJ2-7	once	CASSLRKSYEQYF	TGTGCCAGCAGCTTGCGGAAGTCTTACGAGCAGTACTTC